Following are 18 T cell receptor beta chains from one sample sequenced in a study of molecular identifiers for immune sequencing clone quantification (dated by TCRdb to 2016 to 2019). The library came from PCR. TCRdb names NextSeq 500 as the instrument used. Using fastp at Q25 and MiXCR, TCRdb reprocessed the public reads and kept productive beta chains. A single entry per CDR3 protein holds the most common genes and DNA from its merged rows. The sample data list roughly 630,000 distinct CDR3 sequences, and less than 30% of these were observed just once. The leading ten clones occupy 0.7% to 0.95% of the sample. Source material: naive CD8+ T cells from blood, with Jurkat cell RNA spiked in. The sample's cell subset or site label, in plain terms: FACS-sorted CD8+CD4-CCR7+CD45RA+ naive T cells. The receptors stem from a human donor in good health. Some libraries in this study had Jurkat cell RNA spiked in.

This clonotype was observed many times. The chain is built from TRBV6-2 or TRBV6-3 and TRBJ2-3, with D perhaps TRBD1 or TRBD2 (5 bases each). Trimming cost V 0 bases and J 6 bases, with 13 bases left between them. The germline gives CDR1 MNHEY, CDR2 SVGEGT. The CDR3 runs 15 residues. CDR3 sequence: CASSYSGTPADTQYF. CDR3 coding DNA: TGTGCCAGCAGTTACTCGGGGACCCCGGCGGATACGCAGTATTTT.

The genes are TRBV4-3 and TRBJ1-6; TRBD1 might be the D (6 bases). The CDR3 has 18 residues. The V end was cut by 0 bases, the J end by 0 bases, with 12 bases between. Germline CDR1 reads LGHNA; CDR2 reads YSLEER. The CDR3 spells CASSQDGGGRSYNSPLHF. Written as DNA, the CDR3 is TGCGCCAGCAGCCAAGATGGTGGGGGCCGCTCCTATAATTCACCCCTCCACTTT.

The V call is TRBV9, the J call TRBJ2-1; 12 bases align to TRBD2. This CDR3 region has 15 residues. Germline lookup yields CDR1 SGDLS and CDR2 YYNGEE. The J segment lost 10 bases and the V segment lost 4 bases, leaving 9 bases of the junction unmatched. The chain's CDR3 is CASSLLAGGQSEQFF. The CDR3 DNA reads TGTGCCAGCAGCCTGCTAGCGGGGGGGCAGAGCGAGCAGTTCTTC.

In the case of this clonotype: A much larger clone lies one base from this, so it may be a read error. The gene calls are TRBV12-3 or TRBV12-4 and TRBJ2-3; 7 bases are a match to TRBD2. Germline trimming cut 6 bases from V and 0 bases from J; bases unmatched to any gene: 6. The CDR3 is 15 residues long. The CDR3 nucleotides are TGTGCCAGCAGCCTAGCGGACCTTAGCACAGATACGCAGTATTTT. This translates into CASSLADLSTDTQYF.

In regard to this clonotype: A much larger clone lies one base from this, so it may be a read error. CDR3 DNA sequence: TGTGCCAGCAGTTACGTGGCGGGAACTGAAGCTTCCTTT. Translating gives CASSYVAGTEASF. The chain links TRBV6-5 to TRBJ1-1; D is unclear. CDR1 is MNHEY and CDR2 is SVGAGI in the germline V gene. This CDR3 comprises 13 residues.

There are many counts of this clonotype. V and J are TRBV12-3 or TRBV12-4 and TRBJ2-3; D gene unclear. The CDR3 runs to 12 residues. V was pared by 4 bases and J by 3 bases, with 5 bases between. The CDR3 nucleotides are TGTGCCAGCAGTTCAGCGACAGATACGCAGTATTTT. Translating gives CASSSATDTQYF.

The sample holds many counts of this clonotype. The chain recombines TRBV7-6 with TRBJ2-5, with 9 bases identical to TRBD1. In germline, CDR1 is SGHVS, CDR2 FNYEAQ. This CDR3 has 15 residues. Trimming cost V 5 bases and J 0 bases; bases outside gene matches: 4. The DNA of the CDR3 is TGTGCCAGCAGCCGGACAGGGGACAACCAAGAGACCCAGTACTTC. Translation: CASSRTGDNQETQYF. Full variable domain (missing parts from reference TRBV7-6 and TRBJ2-5): GAGVSQSPRYKVTKRGQDVALRCDPISGHVSLYWYRQALGQGPEFLTYFNYEAQQDKSGLPNDRFSAERPEGSISTLTIQRTEQRDSAMYRCASSRTGDNQETQYFGPGTRLLVL.

This clonotype was recorded at least ten times. The chain uses TRBV20-1 and TRBJ1-5; a weak D match, TRBD1 (6 bases). In germline, CDR1 is DFQATT, CDR2 SNEGSKA (reference sequence). There are 14 residues in the CDR3. Trimming stripped 6 bases from V and 2 bases from J, with 14 bases between. CDR3 amino acids: CSAQTGNRNQPQHF. In DNA, the CDR3 is TGCAGTGCGCAAACAGGGAATCGCAATCAGCCCCAGCATTTT.

The sample holds many counts of this clonotype. The chain uses TRBV20-1 and TRBJ2-1; 7 bases agree with TRBD2. The junction had 4 bases not matched to a gene; V was cut back by 1 base and J by 7 bases. The CDR3 covers 13 residues. The germline gives CDR1 DFQATT, CDR2 SNEGSKA (reference sequence). The CDR3 loop is CSARGLAENEQFF. CDR3 coding DNA: TGCAGTGCTAGAGGGCTAGCGGAGAATGAGCAGTTCTTC.

In its sample, this clonotype was seen a few times. This chain joins TRBV6-2 or TRBV6-3 and TRBJ2-3, with TRBD2 matching 8 bases. The J segment lost 3 bases and the V segment lost 4 bases, leaving 6 bases of the junction unmatched. The CDR3 runs to 15 residues. Germline V gene lookup returns CDR1 MNHEY and CDR2 SVGEGT. CDR3 in DNA: TGTGCCAGCAGTTCCCTGAAGCGGGAGACAGATACGCAGTATTTT. Its protein is CASSSLKRETDTQYF.

The rearrangement links TRBV27 to TRBJ2-7, with unresolved D. This CDR3 is built from 14 residues. Germline lookup yields CDR1 MNHEY and CDR2 SMNVEV (reference sequence). Deletions cut 4 bases from V and 0 bases from J, with 10 bases between. The CDR3, as DNA: TGTGCCAGCAGTTCGTACCGACACTCCTACGAGCAGTACTTC. Protein product: CASSSYRHSYEQYF.

This clonotype was recorded many times. The gene calls are TRBV29-1 and TRBJ1-5; perhaps TRBD1 as D (5 bases). Deletions cut 4 bases from V and 1 base from J, with 8 bases between. Germline V CDR1 and CDR2: SQVTM, ANQGSEA. This CDR3 has 13 residues. The CDR3 coding sequence is TGCAGCGTTGGAGGGGACAGCAATCAGCCCCAGCATTTT. This sequence encodes CSVGGDSNQPQHF.

This clonotype was recorded at least ten times. V is TRBV6-6 and J is TRBJ2-7, with 9 bases identical to TRBD1. CDR1 is MNHNY, CDR2 SVGAGI, per germline (reference sequence). The ends lost 6 bases at V and 6 bases at J; junction bases unmatched: 3. The CDR3 loop spans 12 amino acids. The CDR3 spells CASSQGQGEQYF. The CDR3 coding sequence is TGTGCCAGCAGCCAGGGACAGGGCGAGCAGTACTTC.

The chain combines TRBV6-2 or TRBV6-3 with TRBJ2-1, with 8 nucleotides matching TRBD2. The germline CDR1 and CDR2 sequences are MNHEY and SVGEGT. The CDR3 totals 16 residues. With 6 bases clipped from V and 3 bases from J, the junction kept 10 bases outside the gene matches. DNA for the CDR3: TGTGCCAGCAGCCACCGGGGGGGGGCCAGCTACAATGAGCAGTTCTTC. This sequence encodes CASSHRGGASYNEQFF.

In the case of this clonotype: Germline and junction disagree at one end, which may indicate a read error. The CDR3 is CASGMFQGSGELFF. The CDR3 nucleotides are TGTGCCAGTGGTATGTTCCAGGGTTCGGGGGAGCTGTTTTTT. V usage is TRBV19 and J usage is TRBJ2-2; TRBD1 might be the D (5 bases). In germline, CDR1 is LNHDA, CDR2 SQIVND (reference sequence). The CDR3 loop spans 14 amino acids.

This clonotype was counted between two and nine times. The CDR3 is CASSIMEGVNTEAFF. The DNA for the CDR3 is TGTGCCAGTAGTATCATGGAGGGGGTGAACACTGAAGCTTTCTTT. This chain links TRBV19 with TRBJ1-1; tentative D call: TRBD1 (6 bases). Trimming shortened V by 3 bases and J by 0 bases, and 11 bases separated the two germline ends. The CDR3 loop spans 15 amino acids. Germline V lookup: CDR1 LNHDA, CDR2 SQIVND (reference sequence).

This clonotype was observed a few times. This chain joins TRBV12-3 or TRBV12-4 and TRBJ1-4; D perhaps matches TRBD1 (5 bases). This CDR3 has 16 amino acids. Trimming shortened V by 3 bases and J by 2 bases, and 13 bases separated the two germline ends. CDR3 amino acids: CASSLRPGLTNEKLFF. The CDR3 DNA reads as TGTGCCAGCAGTTTGAGGCCAGGGCTGACTAATGAAAAACTGTTTTTT.

This clonotype was seen ten or more times. The V call is TRBV7-8, the J call TRBJ2-1, with D possibly TRBD2 on 6 matching bases. V gave up 5 bases and J gave up 1 base, with 15 bases separating them. CDR3 length: 16 amino acids. CDR1 and CDR2 (germline): SGHVS, FQNEAQ. This CDR3 reads CASSLLWGVSYNEQFF. The CDR3, as DNA: TGTGCCAGCAGCCTGCTTTGGGGGGTTTCCTACAATGAGCAGTTCTTC.